This record looks at one T cell receptor (beta chain) sequence and its context. Antigen specificity is unknown. The repertoire was sequenced with immunoSEQ multiplex PCR; TCRdb's copy has only in-frame clones and lacks some. The data show approximately 9,300 clones, about 82% seen once. Germline CDR1 is SSHAT and CDR2 is FNYEAQ (reference sequence). The CDR3 is made up of 14 amino acids. V lost 7 bases and J lost 8, with 15 bases in between. The data stem from a study of chemoradiotherapy in HPV16-positive cancers. Study-wide context: Functional T-cell assays on a couple of HPV16-positive patients' cells defined candidate HPV-specific clones and common TCR motifs. Study-level findings and limits: During treatment, candidate HPV-specific clones and E7-related motifs expanded in tumor. HPV-responsive T-cell expansion during chemoradiotherapy was linked to improved recurrence-free survival in HPV16-positive patients.

Repeated repertoire sampling spanned the course of chemoradiotherapy. This material consisted of blood, taken from a patient who underwent chemoradiotherapy. The TCR comes from a human donor with HPV-associated anogenital cancer. V usage is TRBV7-7 and J usage is TRBJ1-6, with D perhaps matching TRBD1 (6 bases). The CDR3 bases are TGTGCCAGCACCCCCAAGGGGGAGGATTCACCCCTCCACTTT. Translated, it gives CASTPKGEDSPLHF.